Listed below are T cell receptor beta chains from one sample, sequenced in a study of blood T cell repertoires in COVID-19. The assay was immunoSEQ multiplex PCR, and TCRdb's table has in-frame clones only and misses some. The sample records about 190,000 clones, under 80% being singletons. Material: PBMCs or T cells enriched from blood (not recorded which). The receptors originated from a woman aged 45-59 years with acute COVID-19. Each CDR3 is given with its conserved first and last residue. The D gene is left open where the match is weak. Rows may omit the clone size; those that give it use once, few, many or a size class.

d_call	v_call	clone_size	j_call	cdr3_aa	cdr3_nt
.	TRBV30	.	TRBJ1-5	CAWSMDTNQPQHF	TGTGCCTGGAGTATGGACACCAATCAGCCCCAGCATTTT
.	TRBV24-1	.	TRBJ2-1	CATSDLGGGGYNEQFF	TGTGCCACCAGTGATTTGGGGGGCGGGGGTTACAATGAGCAGTTCTTC
.	TRBV5-4	once	TRBJ1-1	CASSLGVYGSTEAFF	TGTGCCAGCAGCTTGGGAGTTTATGGGAGCACTGAAGCTTTCTTT
.	TRBV27	.	TRBJ2-5	CASSGQGRVTQETQYF	TGTGCCAGCAGCGGGCAGGGGAGGGTTACCCAAGAGACCCAGTACTTC
TRBD1	TRBV10-1	.	TRBJ2-3	CASSEIGTGSSDTQYF	TGCGCCAGCAGTGAGATTGGGACAGGGTCATCGGATACGCAGTATTTT
TRBD2	TRBV7-9	.	TRBJ2-2	CASSLEAGANTGELFF	TGTGCCAGCAGCTTAGAGGCGGGAGCGAACACCGGGGAGCTGTTTTTT
.	TRBV21-1	many	TRBJ1-4	CATPGPREEKLFF	TGTGCCACACCGGGCCCCCGGGAAGAAAAACTGTTTTTT
TRBD1	TRBV3-1/TRBV3-2	.	TRBJ1-1	CASSQRGQGKVGAFF	TGTGCCAGCAGCCAACGGGGACAGGGGAAGGTCGGAGCTTTCTTT
TRBD2	TRBV9	.	TRBJ2-3	CASRGTREIDTQYF	TGTGCCAGCAGGGGGACTAGGGAGATAGATACGCAGTATTTT
.	TRBV27	.	TRBJ1-3	CASSSGVGNTIYF	TGTGCCAGCAGTTCAGGGGTCGGAAACACCATATATTTT
.	TRBV14	.	TRBJ1-1	CASSPQITGNTEAFF	TGTGCCAGCAGCCCCCAAATTACAGGGAACACTGAAGCTTTCTTT
.	TRBV7-2	.	TRBJ1-2	CASPQGGGYTF	TGTGCCAGCCCCCAGGGAGGAGGCTACACCTTC
.	TRBV19	.	TRBJ1-1	CASTDRRYTEAFF	TGTGCCAGTACCGACCGGCGGTACACTGAAGCTTTCTTT
TRBD2	TRBV5-1	.	TRBJ2-1	CASSQGLAGGHNEQFF	TGCGCCAGCAGCCAAGGACTAGCGGGGGGCCACAATGAGCAGTTCTTC
.	TRBV12-3/TRBV12-4	.	TRBJ1-1	CASSGGTEAFF	TGTGCCAGCAGTGGGGGGACGGAAGCTTTCTTT
TRBD1	TRBV4-3	.	TRBJ1-5	CASSLSGGSNQPQHF	TGCGCCAGCAGCCTCTCAGGGGGTAGCAATCAGCCCCAGCATTTT
.	TRBV5-6	.	TRBJ2-2	CASSLTGYTGELFF	TGTGCCAGCAGCTTAACAGGTTACACCGGGGAGCTGTTTTTT
TRBD1	TRBV7-6	.	TRBJ1-2	CASSLETGPNYGYTF	TGTGCCAGCAGCTTAGAGACAGGGCCTAACTATGGCTACACCTTC
.	TRBV27	.	TRBJ1-5	CASSLGGTPEPQHF	TGTGCCAGCAGTTTAGGCGGGACTCCGGAGCCCCAGCATTTT
TRBD1	TRBV3-1/TRBV3-2	.	TRBJ1-1	CASSLQGAAEAFF	TGTGCCAGCAGCCTACAGGGGGCAGCCGAAGCTTTCTTT
.	TRBV4-1	.	TRBJ2-3	CASRGAEGVQRTATDTQYF	TGCGCCAGCCGGGGGGCCGAGGGTGTCCAGAGGACAGCAACAGATACGCAGTATTTT
.	TRBV6-5	.	TRBJ2-2	CASTFRGRNTGELFF	TGTGCCAGCACCTTCAGGGGTCGGAACACCGGGGAGCTGTTTTTT
.	TRBV28	.	TRBJ2-6	CASRPGGISGANVLTF	TGTGCCAGCAGACCCGGGGGAATCTCTGGGGCCAACGTCCTGACTTTC
.	TRBV6-4	few	TRBJ2-1	CASSDDAGYSYNEQFF	TGTGCCAGCAGTGACGACGCGGGGTACTCCTACAATGAGCAGTTCTTC
.	TRBV18	.	TRBJ2-6	CASSPTRGGRGANVLTF	TGTGCCAGCTCACCCACCCGTGGAGGCCGTGGGGCCAACGTCCTGACTTTC